Listed below are T cell receptor beta chains from one sample, sequenced in a study of blood T cell repertoires in COVID-19. Clones were read by immunoSEQ multiplex PCR, and TCRdb kept only the in-frame ones, dropping some. The table records about 250,000 clones, around 90% of them present only once. The sample was PBMCs or T cells enriched from blood (not recorded which). Every receptor here comes from a woman aged 50 to 60 who had recovered from COVID-19. CDR3s include the opening cysteine and the closing phenylalanine or tryptophan. Some rows have no size entry. The others give once, few or many, or a class for an expanded clone.

size | V | CDR3
few | TRBV28 | CASSPIPRVQETQYF
. | TRBV24-1 | CATSDRTGAAGETQYF
. | TRBV7-2 | CASSFQGDTQYF
. | TRBV2 | CASSEPDRAQNIQYF
. | TRBV25-1 | CASSVGGANYGYTF
. | TRBV7-8 | CASSATGTGVGYTF
. | TRBV6-5 | CASSYSSSSGANVLTF
. | TRBV6-5 | CASKRGGSYNEQFF
. | TRBV30 | CAWSVGAGANVLTF
. | TRBV28 | CASRPPRRQLNEQFF
. | TRBV7-8 | CASSLALRGQGKNTEAFF
. | TRBV28 | CASSLGGGYGYTF
. | TRBV28 | CASRAASASDDTQYF
. | TRBV11-3 | CASSLGQSENEKLFF
. | TRBV6-5 | CASKGQRDSYEQYF
. | TRBV6-5 | CASSNRGHPYGYTF
. | TRBV18 | CASSPRTENTGELFF
. | TRBV27 | CASSLDVAGWSPLHF
. | TRBV7-3 | CASSLTGGDYSPLHF
once | TRBV30 | CAWSVTGMNTEAFF
. | TRBV11-2 | CASSLSSGARQPQHF
. | TRBV23-1 | CASSQSPTGNQPQHF
. | TRBV9 | CASSVVSGQGLSEQFF
few | TRBV5-4 | CASSSQGANSPLHF
. | TRBV6-5 | CASRSSLVNYEQYF
. | TRBV2 | CASKSGQGNSPLHF
. | TRBV5-6 | CASSWGQTQPQHF
. | TRBV5-1 | CASSEEDRGWSEAFF
. | TRBV10-3 | CAISDPGQVRTEAFF
. | TRBV5-8 | CASINRVMLRSYEQYF
. | TRBV30 | CAWSLTGGYYGYTF
. | TRBV23-1 | CASSQSSRLASGKFTDTQYF
. | TRBV30 | CAWTGQIEAFF
. | TRBV2 | CASTGSANTGELFF
. | TRBV2 | CASSESFRSLVVSKNIQYF
. | TRBV3-1/TRBV3-2 | CASSQRTGTGSHEQYF
. | TRBV2 | CASSRTGGGYEKLFF
few | TRBV7-2 | CASSPYRGNSYEQYF
. | TRBV5-8 | CASSFLQGAHGYTF
. | TRBV7-3 | CASSLMAAGSADTQYF
. | TRBV3-1/TRBV3-2 | CASSQRSQVASTDTQYF
. | TRBV27 | CASSSPGYTANTGELFF
few | TRBV6-2/TRBV6-3 | CASSRAPGQGGRSTDTQYF
. | TRBV7-8 | CASSLAPGSNQPQHF
. | TRBV28 | CASRRDRVSEAFF
. | TRBV11-1 | CASSPRRATYEQYF
. | TRBV2 | CASSDTGAFYNEQFF
. | TRBV20-1 | CSAQGFREAFF
. | TRBV9 | CASSAGQNTGELFF
. | TRBV5-1 | CASSLSGLATVDNEQFF
. | TRBV28 | CASIPGASGTYEQYF
. | TRBV7-2 | CASSSSGGNQPQHF
. | TRBV27 | CASSRSFGTSGSNEQFF
. | TRBV7-9 | CASSLEGYRVRTETQYF
few | TRBV28 | CASSPGQGAMEKLFF